This entry concerns a single TCR beta chain. These data belong to a study of control samples from healthy donors and cancer patients. The protocol was immunoSEQ multiplex PCR, while the TCRdb copy is restricted to in-frame clones and leaves out a portion. In the table there are about 150,000 clones, about 91% of which are singletons. This CDR3 has 15 amino acids. V lost 5 bases and J lost 2, with 15 bases in between. Germline V gene lookup returns CDR1 LNHDA and CDR2 SQIVND (reference sequence). Sequencing was performed on blood. The receptor's source is a man aged 18 to 29 in good health. The J gene is TRBJ1-1, the V gene TRBV19; no clear D gene. The CDR3 bases are TGTGCCAGTAGTGCTGCGAGGGTAACTAACACTGAAGCTTTCTTT. Residues: CASSAARVTNTEAFF.